These 27 T cell receptor beta chains originate from one sample sequenced in a study of cytomegalovirus exposure and HLA in healthy donors. The primer mix had 60 Vbeta and 13 Jbeta primers. The protocol was immunoSEQ multiplex PCR, while the TCRdb copy is restricted to in-frame clones and leaves out a portion. The sample holds 150,000 to 200,000 clones, roughly four fifths seen once. Sample: PBMCs. The receptors shown here come from a young woman in good health and CMV-seropositive.

This chain joins TRBV28 and TRBJ1-1, with no clear D. V was trimmed by 4 bases and J by 9 bases, leaving 9 bases between them. The CDR3 is 11 residues long. Per the germline V gene, CDR1 is MDHEN and CDR2 is SYDVKM. The CDR3 DNA follows: TGTGCCAGCAGTTCCCGTCGTCAAGCTTTCTTT. Translating gives CASSSRRQAFF.

V is TRBV27 and J is TRBJ1-5; D not resolved. Germline values: CDR1 MNHEY, CDR2 SMNVEV (reference sequence). The CDR3 length is 17 residues. Deletions cut 3 bases from V and 0 bases from J, with 15 bases between. In DNA, the CDR3 is TGTGCCAGCAGTTTGCAGGCCGGTAGGCATAGCAATCAGCCCCAGCATTTT. Protein sequence: CASSLQAGRHSNQPQHF.

The J gene is TRBJ2-4, the V gene TRBV5-4; TRBD1 might be the D (6 bases). Germline CDR1 and CDR2: SGHNT and YYREEE (reference sequence). With 5 bases removed from V and 4 bases from J, the gap between germline ends came to 10 bases. The length of the CDR3 is 13 residues. The CDR3 sequence: CASRRTGKNIQYF. The CDR3 DNA sequence: TGTGCCAGCAGGCGAACAGGGAAAAACATTCAGTACTTC.

This clone was seen a few times. CDR3 in amino acids: CASSDSSSAGGPDTQYF. In DNA, the CDR3 is TGTGCCAGCAGTGACTCGTCTTCAGCGGGGGGGCCGGATACGCAGTATTTT. The chain has TRBV6-4 and TRBJ2-3; TRBD2 matches 10 bases. V was pared by 0 bases and J by 6 bases, with 9 bases of the junction left unmatched. Germline CDR1 MRHNA, CDR2 SNTAGT. This CDR3 comprises 17 residues.

The V call is TRBV2, the J call TRBJ2-3, with D uncertain. The germline V gene has CDR1 SNHLY and CDR2 FYNNEI. The CDR3 runs 16 residues. Between the trimmed V and J ends, which lost 4 bases and 2 bases, there was a span of 16 bases. In DNA form, the CDR3 reads TGTGCCAGCAGTGCGGTGAACGTACCACCCACAGATACGCAGTATTTT. Translating gives CASSAVNVPPTDTQYF.

V and J are TRBV9 and TRBJ1-1; D gene ambiguous. CDR3 length equals 13 residues. V was shortened by 4 bases and J by 5 bases, with 12 bases between the two germline ends. The germline CDR1 and CDR2 sequences are SGDLS and YYNGEE. CDR3 in DNA: TGTGCCAGCAGCCAATGGGGAGGAACTGAAGCTTTCTTT. It codes for CASSQWGGTEAFF.

The V and J genes are TRBV28 and TRBJ2-3; the match to TRBD2 covers 9 bases. With 6 bases clipped from V and 3 bases from J, the junction kept 7 bases outside the gene matches. CDR3 length equals 15 residues. Germline CDR1 reads MDHEN; CDR2 reads SYDVKM. In DNA, the CDR3 is TGTGCCAGCAGCTCCCCAGCGGGGGGTACAGATACGCAGTATTTT. Translated: CASSSPAGGTDTQYF. The full variable domain, its missing parts supplied by reference TRBV28 and TRBJ2-3, is DVKVTQSSRYLVKRTGEKVFLECVQDMDHENMFWYRQDPGLGLRLIYFSYDVKMKEKGDIPEGYSVSREKKERFSLILESASTNQTSMYLCASSSPAGGTDTQYFGPGTRLTVL.

The chain uses TRBV6-1 and TRBJ2-7, with TRBD1 identical over 7 bases. Per the germline V gene, CDR1 is MNHNS and CDR2 is SASEGT. With 1 base clipped from V and 3 bases from J, the junction kept 6 bases outside the gene matches. The CDR3 is made up of 15 amino acids. Here the CDR3 DNA reads TGTGCCAGCAGTGAAGATGTGGCAGGGGGCTACGAGCAGTACTTC. Translating it yields CASSEDVAGGYEQYF.

V and J are TRBV7-5 and TRBJ1-2; the DNA was not compared with TRBD1, the D call given in the table. TRBV7-5 is a pseudogene. The CDR3 contains 15 residues. CDR3 in amino acids: CVRSLTPGQGYGYTF. CDR3 in DNA: TGTGTCAGAAGCTTAACGCCGGGACAGGGATATGGCTACACCTTC.

This clone was seen only once. V gene TRBV7-9 combines with J gene TRBJ2-1, with 7 bases aligning to TRBD2. V lost 3 bases to trimming and J lost 3 bases; unmatched junction nucleotides: 5. Germline loops: CDR1 SEHNR, CDR2 FQNEAQ (reference sequence). This CDR3 has 15 amino acids. The CDR3 loop reads CASSFSAGNYNEQFF. CDR3 bases: TGTGCCAGCAGCTTCTCAGCGGGGAACTACAATGAGCAGTTCTTC.

J is TRBJ2-2 and V is TRBV16, with D maybe TRBD2 (6 bases). Looked up from germline, CDR1 is KGHSY and CDR2 is FQNENV. V was shortened by 1 base and J by 5 bases, with 17 bases between the two germline ends. The CDR3 runs to 17 residues. The CDR3 protein is CASSQLGTRASTGELFF. The CDR3 DNA follows: TGTGCCAGCAGCCAATTAGGGACTCGCGCTTCAACCGGGGAGCTGTTTTTT.

The DNA for the CDR3 is TGTGCCAGCAGCGTAGGAACAGGATCGGAACCTGAAGCTTTCTTT. Translating it yields CASSVGTGSEPEAFF. The chain links TRBV9 to TRBJ1-1; tentatively, D is TRBD1 (5 bases). The CDR3 length is 15 residues. The V gene's germline CDR1 is SGDLS and CDR2 YYNGEE. The V end was cut by 0 bases, the J end by 6 bases, with 15 bases between. Supplemented by reference TRBV9 and TRBJ1-1, the full variable domain reads DSGVTQTPKHLITATGQRVTLRCSPRSGDLSVYWYQQSLDQGLQFLIQYYNGEERAKGNILERFSAQQFPDLHSELNLSSLELGDSALYFCASSVGTGSEPEAFFGQGTRLTVV.

The CDR3 nucleotides read TGTGCCAGCAGCTTAGTGGGCCCCGGCACAGATACGCAGTATTTT. Its translation: CASSLVGPGTDTQYF. This sequence joins TRBV11-2 and TRBJ2-3; D is uncertain. Germline CDR1 SGHAT, CDR2 FQNNGV. V lost 1 base to trimming and J lost 1 base, with 9 bases between them. The CDR3 runs 15 residues.

This clone was observed a few times. The V call is TRBV28, the J call TRBJ2-7; D might be TRBD1 (5 bases). Germline-derived CDR1 and CDR2 are MDHEN and SYDVKM. The CDR3 contains 13 residues. Trimming pared 2 bases from V and 7 bases from J, leaving 12 bases between. CDR3 sequence: CASSLVSGWEQYF. The CDR3 nucleotides are TGTGCCAGCAGTTTAGTCTCAGGGTGGGAGCAGTACTTC.

The DNA of the CDR3 is TGTGCCAGCAGAACCGTAGCGGGGGCGAACACCGGGGAGCTGTTTTTT. Amino acid sequence: CASRTVAGANTGELFF. The chain links TRBV11-2 to TRBJ2-2; 9 nucleotides agree with TRBD2. The germline gives CDR1 SGHAT, CDR2 FQNNGV. The CDR3 is 16 amino acids. After removal of 6 bases from V and 0 bases from J, the junction contained 5 bases not matched to a gene.

In this sample, this clone turned up once. The chain combines TRBV29-1 with TRBJ2-2, with 8 bases fitting TRBD2. The germline V gene encodes CDR1 SQVTM and CDR2 ANQGSEA. Trimming cost V 6 bases and J 8 bases; bases outside gene matches: 11. CDR3 length equals 14 residues. The CDR3 is CSVRGGALAGELFF. CDR3 coding DNA: TGCAGCGTCCGGGGGGGGGCGTTAGCTGGGGAGCTGTTTTTT.

The chain joins TRBV19 to TRBJ1-5, with no clear D. Trimming pared 6 bases from V and 6 bases from J, leaving 9 bases between. The CDR3 covers 12 residues. Germline lookup yields CDR1 LNHDA and CDR2 SQIVND (reference sequence). CDR3 bases: TGTGCCAGTAGCGAGGTTGGTCAGCCCCAGCATTTT. This translates into CASSEVGQPQHF.

J is TRBJ2-5 and V is TRBV6-5, with 7 bases identical to TRBD1. The CDR3 runs 12 residues. J was trimmed by 4 bases and V by 6 bases; bases with no gene match: 2. Germline CDR1 and CDR2: MNHEY and SVGAGI. CDR3 sequence: CASRDRRETQYF. CDR3 coding DNA: TGTGCCAGCAGGGACAGGAGAGAGACCCAGTACTTC.

J is TRBJ1-2 and V is TRBV29-1; tentative D call: TRBD1 (5 bases). Germline CDR1 reads SQVTM; CDR2 reads ANQGSEA. V was trimmed by 5 bases and J by 4 bases, leaving 17 bases between them. The CDR3 consists of 14 residues. The DNA for the CDR3 is TGCAGCGTTACCGGGGGACGCGGTGTCTATGGCTACACCTTC. It translates to CSVTGGRGVYGYTF. Together with reference TRBV29-1 and TRBJ1-2, the CDR3 gives the full variable domain: SAVISQKPSRDICQRGTSLTIQCQVDSQVTMMFWYRQQPGQSLTLIATANQGSEATYESGFVIDKFPISRPNLTFSTLTVSNMSPEDSSIYLCSVTGGRGVYGYTFGSGTRLTVV.

The chain links TRBV5-5 to TRBJ1-1; D call uncertain. There are 14 residues in the CDR3. Germline values: CDR1 SGHKS, CDR2 YYEKEE (reference sequence). V lost 2 bases and J 2 bases, leaving 10 bases between the germline ends. The CDR3 sequence is CASSFEESNTEAFF. The CDR3 DNA sequence: TGTGCCAGCAGCTTTGAGGAGAGTAACACTGAAGCTTTCTTT.

The chain combines TRBV11-3 with TRBJ1-2; D ambiguous. This CDR3 is built from 13 residues. Trimming pared 1 base from V and 5 bases from J, leaving 8 bases between. The germline gives CDR1 SGHNT, CDR2 YENEEA. The CDR3 here is CASSLGRSYGYTF. In DNA, the CDR3 is TGTGCCAGCAGCTTAGGGCGGTCGTATGGCTACACCTTC.

The chain links TRBV28 to TRBJ1-1; TRBD1 might be the D (5 bases). The germline V gene has CDR1 MDHEN and CDR2 SYDVKM. The CDR3 is 15 amino acids. V was trimmed by 6 bases and J by 1 base, leaving 15 bases between them. This chain's CDR3 is CASSPRTKTNTEAFF. Written as DNA, the CDR3 is TGTGCCAGCAGCCCCAGGACAAAAACGAACACTGAAGCTTTCTTT.

The chain combines TRBV4-1 with TRBJ1-5; possible D gene TRBD1, 6 bases. Trimming stripped 4 bases from V and 7 bases from J, with 23 bases between. Per the germline V gene, CDR1 is MGHRA and CDR2 is YSYEKL. CDR3 size: 17 residues. Here the CDR3 reads CASSPNPTGYLGQPQHF. CDR3 nucleotides: TGCGCCAGCAGCCCAAACCCAACAGGGTATCTTGGCCAGCCCCAGCATTTT.

CDR3: CASSSATGRDTEAFF. DNA for the CDR3: TGTGCCAGCAGCTCAGCGACAGGGCGGGACACTGAAGCTTTCTTT. This rearrangement joins TRBV7-9 to TRBJ1-1; 7 nucleotides line up with TRBD1. CDR3 size: 15 residues. Germline V CDR1 and CDR2: SEHNR, FQNEAQ (reference sequence). Germline trimming cut 4 bases from V and 3 bases from J; bases unmatched to any gene: 8.

V gene TRBV4-2 combines with J gene TRBJ2-5, with 16 bases lining up with TRBD2. The CDR3 extends over 19 amino acids. Germline V lookup: CDR1 LGHNA, CDR2 YNFKEQ. V lost 5 bases, J lost 5 bases, and 14 bases stayed unmatched. CDR3 amino acids: CASSTRPSGTSGGVETQYF. The CDR3 DNA is TGTGCCAGCAGCACCCGACCCTCCGGGACTAGCGGGGGGGTGGAGACCCAGTACTTC.

The J gene is TRBJ2-1, the V gene TRBV7-2, with D perhaps TRBD1 (5 bases). V was shortened by 2 bases and J by 4 bases, with 9 bases between the two germline ends. The CDR3 totals 14 residues. The germline CDR1 and CDR2 sequences are SGHTA and FQGNSA. CDR3 DNA: TGTGCCAGCAGCTTACCGACAGTTTACAATGAGCAGTTCTTC. Translated: CASSLPTVYNEQFF.

The chain couples TRBV6-5 to TRBJ1-2; 8 nucleotides agree with TRBD1. Germline V lookup: CDR1 MNHEY, CDR2 SVGAGI. Unmatched junction bases numbered 9, after V lost 4 bases and J lost 8 bases. CDR3 length: 14 amino acids. CDR3 nucleotide sequence: TGTGCCAGCAGTTCGTCGCAGGGGGCTGGAGGCTACACCTTC. Its translation: CASSSSQGAGGYTF.